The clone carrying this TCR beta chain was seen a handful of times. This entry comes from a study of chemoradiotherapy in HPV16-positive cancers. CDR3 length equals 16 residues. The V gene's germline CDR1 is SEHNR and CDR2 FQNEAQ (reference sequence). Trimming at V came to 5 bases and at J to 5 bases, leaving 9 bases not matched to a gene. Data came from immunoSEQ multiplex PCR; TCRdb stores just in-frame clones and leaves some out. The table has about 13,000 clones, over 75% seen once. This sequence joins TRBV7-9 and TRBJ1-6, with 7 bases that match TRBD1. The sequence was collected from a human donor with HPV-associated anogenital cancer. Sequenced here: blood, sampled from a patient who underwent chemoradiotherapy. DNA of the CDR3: TGTGCCAGCAGCCAGGGAGGGGGCTTTAATAATTCACCCCTCCACTTT. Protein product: CASSQGGGFNNSPLHF.